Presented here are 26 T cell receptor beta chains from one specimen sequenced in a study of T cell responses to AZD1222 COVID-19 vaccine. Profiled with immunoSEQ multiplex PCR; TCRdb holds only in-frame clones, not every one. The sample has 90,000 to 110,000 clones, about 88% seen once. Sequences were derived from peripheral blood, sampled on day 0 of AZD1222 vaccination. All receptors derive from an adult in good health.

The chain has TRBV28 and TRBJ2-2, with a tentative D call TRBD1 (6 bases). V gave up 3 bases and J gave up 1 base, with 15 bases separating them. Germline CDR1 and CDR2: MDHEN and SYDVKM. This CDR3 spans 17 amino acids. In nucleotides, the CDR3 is TGTGCCAGCAGTTTGTCGAGGACAGCGATGAACACCGGGGAGCTGTTTTTT. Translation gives CASSLSRTAMNTGELFF. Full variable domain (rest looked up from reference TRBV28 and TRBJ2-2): DVKVTQSSRYLVKRTGEKVFLECVQDMDHENMFWYRQDPGLGLRLIYFSYDVKMKEKGDIPEGYSVSREKKERFSLILESASTNQTSMYLCASSLSRTAMNTGELFFGEGSRLTVL.

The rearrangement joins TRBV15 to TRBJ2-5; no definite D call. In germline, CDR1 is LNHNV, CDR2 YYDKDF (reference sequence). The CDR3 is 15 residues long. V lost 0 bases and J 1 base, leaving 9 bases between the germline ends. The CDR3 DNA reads TGTGCCACCAGCAGAGATTTGGCGGTCCAAGAGACCCAGTACTTC. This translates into CATSRDLAVQETQYF.

CDR3 DNA sequence: TGTGCCAGCAGCCCATCACGCCGGGGAAGTTACGAAAAACTGTTTTTT. This encodes CASSPSRRGSYEKLFF. The rearrangement links TRBV7-2 to TRBJ1-4, with D unclear. The germline V gene has CDR1 SGHTA and CDR2 FQGNSA. The CDR3 is 16 amino acids. The ends were cut back, 5 bases at V and 8 bases at J, with 21 bases in the middle. The variable domain in full, completed from reference TRBV7-2 and TRBJ1-4, reads GAGVSQSPSNKVTEKGKDVELRCDPISGHTALYWYRQSLGQGLEFLIYFQGNSAPDKSGLPSDRFSAERTGGSVSTLTIQRTQQEDSAVYLCASSPSRRGSYEKLFFGSGTQLSVL.

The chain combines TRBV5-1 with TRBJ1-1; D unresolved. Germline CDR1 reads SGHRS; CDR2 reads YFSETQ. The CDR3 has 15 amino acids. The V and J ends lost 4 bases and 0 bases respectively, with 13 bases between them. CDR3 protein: CASSPLRHLNTEAFF. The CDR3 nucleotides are TGCGCCAGCAGCCCACTACGACACTTGAACACTGAAGCTTTCTTT.

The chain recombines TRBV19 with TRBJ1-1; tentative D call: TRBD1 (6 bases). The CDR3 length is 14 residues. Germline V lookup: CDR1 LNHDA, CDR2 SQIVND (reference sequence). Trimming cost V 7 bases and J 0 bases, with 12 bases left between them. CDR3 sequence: CASIPDRMNTEAFF. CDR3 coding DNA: TGTGCCAGTATCCCAGACAGGATGAACACTGAAGCTTTCTTT.

The CDR3 spells CASSLVGGLGLYNEQFF. The CDR3 coding sequence is TGTGCCAGCAGCTTAGTAGGAGGACTAGGCCTATACAATGAGCAGTTCTTC. The chain joins TRBV7-9 to TRBJ2-1; 7 positions agree with TRBD2. This CDR3 has 17 amino acids. Looked up from germline, CDR1 is SEHNR and CDR2 is FQNEAQ (reference sequence). With V trimmed by 1 base and J by 4 bases, 10 bases remained unmatched.

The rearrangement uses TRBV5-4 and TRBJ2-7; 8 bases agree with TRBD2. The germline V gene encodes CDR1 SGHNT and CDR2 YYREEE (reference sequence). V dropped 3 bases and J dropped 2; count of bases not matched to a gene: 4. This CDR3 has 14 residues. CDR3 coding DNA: TGTGCCAGCAGCTCGACTAGCGAGACCTACGAGCAGTACTTC. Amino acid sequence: CASSSTSETYEQYF.

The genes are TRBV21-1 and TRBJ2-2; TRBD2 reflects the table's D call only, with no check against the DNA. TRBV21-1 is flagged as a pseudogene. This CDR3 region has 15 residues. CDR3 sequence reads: CASSALPGNTGELFF. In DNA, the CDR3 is TGTGCCAGCAGCGCACTTCCGGGGAACACCGGGGAGCTGTTTTTT.

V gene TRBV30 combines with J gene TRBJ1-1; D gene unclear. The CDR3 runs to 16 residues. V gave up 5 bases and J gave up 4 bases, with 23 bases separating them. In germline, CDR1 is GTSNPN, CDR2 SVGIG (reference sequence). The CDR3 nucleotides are TGTGCCTGGTCTTTCCAGACGACAATGCACTCCACTGAAGCTTTCTTT. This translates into CAWSFQTTMHSTEAFF. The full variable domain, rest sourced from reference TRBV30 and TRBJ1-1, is SQTIHQWPATLVQPVGSPLSLECTVEGTSNPNLYWYRQAAGRGLQLLFYSVGIGQISSEVPQNLSASRPQDRQFILSSKKLLLSDSGFYLCAWSFQTTMHSTEAFFGQGTRLTVV.

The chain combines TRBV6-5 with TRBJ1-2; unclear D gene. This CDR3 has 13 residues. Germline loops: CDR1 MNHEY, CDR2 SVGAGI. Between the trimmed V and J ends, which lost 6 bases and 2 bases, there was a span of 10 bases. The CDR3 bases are TGTGCCAGCAGCCGTACTGAGAACTATGGCTACACCTTC. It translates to CASSRTENYGYTF.

The CDR3 nucleotides are TGCAGTGCTAGTAATATTGGACAAATGGTGAAGAACAATGAGCAGTTCTTC. The encoded protein is CSASNIGQMVKNNEQFF. V usage is TRBV20-1 and J usage is TRBJ2-1; weak D call: TRBD1 (5 bases). Trimming left V 3 bases short and J 5 bases short, with 23 bases between. This CDR3 comprises 17 residues. Germline V gene sequence: CDR1 DFQATT, CDR2 SNEGSKA (reference sequence).

CDR3 residues: CASSWQRNQPQHF. The CDR3 nucleotides are TGTGCCAGCAGCTGGCAGAGGAATCAGCCCCAGCATTTT. The V call is TRBV5-8, the J call TRBJ1-5; D remains ambiguous. Per the germline V gene, CDR1 is SGHTS and CDR2 is YDEGEE. V gave up 3 bases and J gave up 4 bases, with 8 bases separating them. There are 13 residues in the CDR3.

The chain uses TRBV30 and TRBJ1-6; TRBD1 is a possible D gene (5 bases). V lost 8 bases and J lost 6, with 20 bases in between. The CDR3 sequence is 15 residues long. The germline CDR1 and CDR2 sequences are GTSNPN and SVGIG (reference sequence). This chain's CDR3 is CAENEGISRNSPLHF. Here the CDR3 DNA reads TGTGCCGAGAATGAGGGGATATCGCGTAATTCACCCCTCCACTTT.

Written as DNA, the CDR3 is TGTGCCAGCAGTGAAAGCGGGAGACCCTCCTACGAGCAGTACTTC. As protein: CASSESGRPSYEQYF. This chain joins TRBV2 and TRBJ2-7, with 8 bases that match TRBD2. Germline assignment: CDR1 SNHLY and CDR2 FYNNEI. Trimming removed 2 bases from V and 0 bases from J; junction bases left unmatched: 3. This CDR3 spans 15 amino acids.

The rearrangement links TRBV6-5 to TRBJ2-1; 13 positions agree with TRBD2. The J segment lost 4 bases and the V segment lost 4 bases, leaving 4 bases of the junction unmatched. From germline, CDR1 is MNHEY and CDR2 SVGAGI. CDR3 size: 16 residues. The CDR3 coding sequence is TGTGCCAGCAGTTTCAGGACTAGCGGGAGTTACAATGAGCAGTTCTTC. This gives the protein CASSFRTSGSYNEQFF.

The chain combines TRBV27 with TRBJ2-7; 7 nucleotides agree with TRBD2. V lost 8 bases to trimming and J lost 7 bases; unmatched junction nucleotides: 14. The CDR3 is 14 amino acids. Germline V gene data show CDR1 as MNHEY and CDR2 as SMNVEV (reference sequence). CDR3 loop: CASASGNLQGEQYF. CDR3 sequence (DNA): TGTGCCAGCGCAAGCGGGAACCTCCAAGGGGAGCAGTACTTC.

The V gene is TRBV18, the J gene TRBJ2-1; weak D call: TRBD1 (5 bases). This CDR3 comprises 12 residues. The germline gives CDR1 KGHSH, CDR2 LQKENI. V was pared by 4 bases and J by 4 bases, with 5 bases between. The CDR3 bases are TGTGCCAGCTCACAGGGGTACAATGAGCAGTTCTTC. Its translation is CASSQGYNEQFF.

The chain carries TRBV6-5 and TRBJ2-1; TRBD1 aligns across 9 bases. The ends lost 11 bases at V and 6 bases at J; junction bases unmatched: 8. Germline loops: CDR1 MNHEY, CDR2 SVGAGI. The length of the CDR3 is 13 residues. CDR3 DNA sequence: TGTGCCTCCGGGACAGGGTGGGGCAATGAGCAGTTCTTC. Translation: CASGTGWGNEQFF.

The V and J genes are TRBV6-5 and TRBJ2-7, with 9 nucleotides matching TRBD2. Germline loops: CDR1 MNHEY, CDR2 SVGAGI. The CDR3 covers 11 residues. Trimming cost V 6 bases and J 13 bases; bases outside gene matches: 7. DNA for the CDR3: TGTGCCAGCAGCTTCGCGGGGGGGGAATACTTC. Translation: CASSFAGGEYF.

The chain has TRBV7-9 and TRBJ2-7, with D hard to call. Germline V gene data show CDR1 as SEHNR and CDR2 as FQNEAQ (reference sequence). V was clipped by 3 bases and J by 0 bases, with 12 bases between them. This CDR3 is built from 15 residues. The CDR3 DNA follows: TGTGCCAGCAGCTTTTCAGGAATTGCCTCCTACGAGCAGTACTTC. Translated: CASSFSGIASYEQYF.

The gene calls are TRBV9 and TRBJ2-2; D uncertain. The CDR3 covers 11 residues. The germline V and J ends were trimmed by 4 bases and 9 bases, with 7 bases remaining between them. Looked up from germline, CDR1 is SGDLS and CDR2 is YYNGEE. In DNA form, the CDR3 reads TGTGCCAGCAGCCCCCGCCGGGAGCTGTTTTTT. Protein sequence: CASSPRRELFF.

CDR3 in amino acids: CASSPDSAFYEQYF. CDR3 in DNA: TGTGCCAGCAGCCCGGACAGTGCCTTTTACGAGCAGTACTTC. The chain joins TRBV6-5 to TRBJ2-7; a weak D match, TRBD1 (6 bases). Germline CDR1 and CDR2: MNHEY and SVGAGI. The CDR3 is made up of 14 amino acids. Between the trimmed V and J ends, which lost 6 bases and 4 bases, there was a span of 16 bases.

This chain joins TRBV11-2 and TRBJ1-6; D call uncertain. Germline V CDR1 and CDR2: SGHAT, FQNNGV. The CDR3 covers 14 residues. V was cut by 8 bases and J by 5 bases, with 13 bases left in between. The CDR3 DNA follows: TGTGCCAGCTCTCGGAGCTACAATAATTCACCCCTCCACTTT. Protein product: CASSRSYNNSPLHF. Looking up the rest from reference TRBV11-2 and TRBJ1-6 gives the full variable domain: EAGVAQSPRYKIIEKRQSVAFWCNPISGHATLYWYQQILGQGPKLLIQFQNNGVVDDSQLPKDRFSAERLKGVDSTLKIQPAKLEDSAVYLCASSRSYNNSPLHFGNGTRLTVT.

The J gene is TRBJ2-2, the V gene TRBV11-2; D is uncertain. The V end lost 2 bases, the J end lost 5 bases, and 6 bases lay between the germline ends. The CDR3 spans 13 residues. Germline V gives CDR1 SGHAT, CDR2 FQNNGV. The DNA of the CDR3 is TGTGCCAGCAGCTTAACATTAACCGGGGAGCTGTTTTTT. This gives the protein CASSLTLTGELFF.

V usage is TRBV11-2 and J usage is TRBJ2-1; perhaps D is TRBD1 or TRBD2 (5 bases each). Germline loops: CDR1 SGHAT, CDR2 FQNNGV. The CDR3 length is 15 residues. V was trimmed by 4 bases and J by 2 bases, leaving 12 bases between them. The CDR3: CASSSPGTPYNEQFF. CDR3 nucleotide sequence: TGTGCCAGCAGCTCGCCCGGGACCCCCTACAATGAGCAGTTCTTC.

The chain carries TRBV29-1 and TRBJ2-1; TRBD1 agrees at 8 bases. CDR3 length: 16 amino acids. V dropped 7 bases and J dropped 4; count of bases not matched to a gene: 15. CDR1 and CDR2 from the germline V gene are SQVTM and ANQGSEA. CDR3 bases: TGCAGCGCTTATAAGACCGGGACAGGTCATTACAATGAGCAGTTCTTC. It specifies CSAYKTGTGHYNEQFF.